A selection of T cell receptor beta chains follows, all from one sample in a study of blood T cell repertoires in COVID-19. Assay used: immunoSEQ multiplex PCR; TCRdb lists only in-frame clones, some missing. The table has 150,000 to 200,000 clones, around 90% seen once. The sequenced material came from peripheral blood. The receptors derive from a man in his forties or fifties with acute or convalescent COVID-19. The CDR3 runs from the conserved cysteine through the conserved F or W. Fields, in order: V gene, clone size, D gene, CDR3 length, J gene, CDR3 protein, CDR3 DNA. D genes are given only for firm matches. A clone size is listed for some rows: how often the clone was seen (once, few, many), or a class if it is expanded.

>TRBV5-4|-|TRBD1|15|TRBJ2-1
CASSSRTGAYNEQFF
TGTGCCAGCAGCTCGCGGACAGGGGCCTACAATGAGCAGTTCTTC
>TRBV29-1|-|-|13|TRBJ1-5
CSVTSGGGPTQHF
TGCAGCGTCACCTCGGGGGGAGGTCCGACCCAGCATTTT
>TRBV14|-|-|15|TRBJ2-7
CASSKDRGGSYEQYF
TGTGCCAGCAGCAAAGACAGGGGAGGGTCCTACGAGCAGTACTTC
>TRBV6-5|once|-|13|TRBJ2-3
CASRPYRTDTQYF
TGTGCCAGCAGGCCCTACAGGACAGATACGCAGTATTTT
>TRBV7-2|-|-|16|TRBJ1-6
CASSLGAVSYNSPLHF
TGTGCCAGCAGCTTAGGGGCCGTGAGCTATAATTCACCCCTCCACTTT
>TRBV21-1|-|-|17|TRBJ1-2
CASSNSEPGQLGYGYTF
TGTGCCAGCAGCAATAGTGAGCCGGGACAGCTAGGCTATGGCTACACCTTC
>TRBV12-5|-|TRBD1|18|TRBJ2-6
CASAPMGQGYSGANVLTF
TGTGCTAGTGCCCCGATGGGACAGGGATACTCTGGGGCCAACGTCCTGACTTTC
>TRBV5-1|-|TRBD1|16|TRBJ1-6
CASRAGTALYNSPLHF
TGCGCCAGCAGAGCCGGGACAGCATTGTATAATTCACCCCTCCACTTT
>TRBV6-4|once|TRBD2|18|TRBJ2-1
CASSPGTSGGAGFDEQFF
TGTGCCAGCAGTCCCGGGACTAGCGGGGGGGCAGGCTTTGACGAGCAGTTCTTC
>TRBV5-6|-|TRBD1|13|TRBJ1-1
CASSWARTGEAFF
TGTGCCAGCAGCTGGGCCCGGACAGGCGAAGCTTTCTTT
>TRBV7-9|-|TRBD1|14|TRBJ1-1
CASSITGGAPEAFF
TGTGCCAGCAGTATAACAGGGGGCGCGCCTGAAGCTTTCTTT
>TRBV27|-|-|14|TRBJ1-5
CASSLIRGTQPQHF
TGTGCCAGCAGTTTAATAAGAGGTACCCAGCCCCAGCATTTT
>TRBV12-3/TRBV12-4|once|-|13|TRBJ2-7
CASSLGGTYEQYF
TGTGCCAGCAGTTTAGGTGGCACCTACGAGCAGTACTTC
>TRBV5-4|-|TRBD1|15|TRBJ2-2
CASSLQGASTGELFF
TGTGCCAGCAGCTTGCAGGGGGCCTCCACCGGGGAGCTGTTTTTT
>TRBV11-2|-|-|12|TRBJ2-7
CASSLGRVEQYF
TGTGCCAGCAGCTTAGGCAGGGTCGAGCAGTACTTC
>TRBV6-1|-|-|15|TRBJ1-2
CASSEGGWGDYGYTF
TGTGCCAGCAGTGAAGGAGGATGGGGAGACTATGGCTACACCTTC
>TRBV5-6|-|-|14|TRBJ2-1
CASSLVSSYNEQFF
TGTGCCAGCAGCTTGGTGAGCTCCTACAATGAGCAGTTCTTC
>TRBV19|-|TRBD2|15|TRBJ2-3
CASSPRGGGTDTQYF
TGTGCCAGTAGTCCCCGGGGAGGGGGCACAGATACGCAGTATTTT